This TCR beta chain is from a study of lymphopenia after photon versus proton radiotherapy. General study points: Relative stability marked proton patients; photon patients lost diversity and naive cells. Larger post-nadir TCR diversity loss correlated inversely with survival in deceased patients. After lymphocyte nadir, photon-treated repertoires showed oligoclonal expansion, especially CD8+ Temra.

Details on this clone: The antigen remains undetermined.

V lost 4 bases, J lost 2 bases, and 4 bases stayed unmatched. Germline loops: CDR1 KGHSH, CDR2 LQKENI. The CDR3 length is 14 residues. This table comes from immunoSEQ multiplex PCR, and its TCRdb copy is limited to in-frame clones, with some not included. The sample contains 75,000 to 90,000 clones, around four fifths of which appear only once. This specimen consisted of peripheral blood, obtained from a patient treated with proton-based radiotherapy. The chain couples TRBV18 to TRBJ1-2; 7 nucleotides line up with TRBD1. This TCR came from a man between 60 and 70 years old with pancreatic cancer. This CDR3 reads CASSRGQQNYGYTF. DNA for the CDR3: TGTGCCAGCTCACGGGGACAGCAAAACTATGGCTACACCTTC.